The clone carrying this T cell receptor beta chain was seen more than once but under ten times. What it binds is not known. The V and J ends lost 2 bases and 1 base, in that order; junction bases with no gene match: 2. The CDR3 contains 15 residues. CDR1 ENHRY and CDR2 SYGVKD come from the germline V gene. RNA transcripts were the template, and TCR beta CDR3 regions were amplified from them. Amplification began with first-round RT-PCR using HTBI primers, then second-round multiplex PCR was performed. TCRdb fed the multiplex PCR reads into MiXCR, producing one record per CDR3 protein. The profile shows approximately 1.2 million distinct CDR3 sequences, 35% to 40% of them singletons. The data are from a study of Graves' ophthalmopathy and Graves' hyperthyroidism. Study observations and caveats: At approximately 70% sensitivity and about 72% specificity, the model predicted progression of the ophthalmopathy. A roughly 81% specificity and approximately 88% sensitivity were achieved by a 13-signature model that separated ophthalmopathy from stable hyperthyroidism.

Other autoimmune disease, uncontrolled infection, pregnancy and lactation led to exclusion. The TCR comes from an adult man with Graves' hyperthyroidism. The V gene is TRBV10-3, the J gene TRBJ2-7, with TRBD1 identical over 10 bases. The material sequenced was peripheral blood or thyroid tissue (not recorded which). In DNA form, the CDR3 reads TGTGCCATCAGTGAGGGGACAGGGGCATCCTACGAGCAGTACTTC. Translation gives CAISEGTGASYEQYF.